The T cell receptor beta chain under discussion was sequenced for a study of T cell responses to AZD1222 COVID-19 vaccine. The table came from immunoSEQ multiplex PCR; TCRdb's copy has only in-frame clones and leaves some out. This sample has about 120,000 clones, with almost 90% found just once. This CDR3 is 14 amino acids long. Looked up from germline, CDR1 is GTSNPN and CDR2 is SVGIG (reference sequence). V was cut by 2 bases and J by 7 bases, with 12 bases left in between. The sequence derives from an adult in good health. The source material was peripheral blood, sampled on day 0 of AZD1222 vaccination. The chain couples TRBV30 to TRBJ1-6; D call uncertain. CDR3 nucleotide sequence: TGTGCCTGGAGTCAGGACGGTTGGAATTCACCCCTCCACTTT. Translated: CAWSQDGWNSPLHF.